This T cell receptor (beta chain) emerged from a study of shared clonotypes between healthy human individuals. Donation came from healthy HIV-negative adults that had no recent acute infections or vaccinations. The assay was run at deep level. Produced via immunoSEQ multiplex PCR; TCRdb's table is partial and in-frame only. The sample yields 2,100,000 or so clones, approximately 95% seen once. Germline V gene sequence: CDR1 SGHAT, CDR2 FQDESV (reference sequence). V dropped 5 bases and J dropped 1 base, with 3 bases sitting between them. The CDR3 loop spans 13 amino acids. The chain carries TRBV11-1 and TRBJ2-6; D not certain. This clonotype originated in a man younger than 30 in good health. Material for sequencing was naive CD4+ T cells sorted from blood. Subset defined: CD45RA+ positively selected. The CDR3 DNA is TGTGCCAGCAGCAAATCTGGGGCCAACGTCCTGACTTTC. It yields the protein CASSKSGANVLTF.